The 2 T cell receptor beta chains reported below all come from one sample, sequenced in a study of T cells in Graves' hyperthyroidism and ophthalmopathy. Template material for amplifying TCR beta CDR3 regions consisted of RNA transcripts. First-round RT-PCR of the TCR CDR3 relied on the HTBI primer set. Each CDR3 protein is one row after TCRdb ran MiXCR on the multiplex PCR reads. This sample has 350,000 to 400,000 distinct CDR3 sequences, with around 18% found just once. Sequencing used blood. All receptors derive from a man aged 18 to 29 with Graves' ophthalmopathy.

This clonotype turned up a few times. The chain joins TRBV20-1 to TRBJ2-7, with TRBD1 matching over 9 bases. J lost 3 bases, V lost 4 bases, and 7 bases had no gene match. The CDR3 has 14 residues. Germline CDR1 and CDR2: DFQATT and SNEGSKA (reference sequence). DNA of the CDR3: TGCAGTGCTAAGAGGACAGGGGCCCTCTACGAGCAGTACTTC. Translation gives CSAKRTGALYEQYF.

The CDR3: CASSRFGGTEAFF. DNA for the CDR3: TGTGCCAGCAGTCGGTTCGGCGGCACTGAAGCTTTCTTT. The chain links TRBV6-1 to TRBJ1-1; no firm D call. Trimming stripped 5 bases from V and 4 bases from J, with 11 bases between. In germline, CDR1 is MNHNS, CDR2 SASEGT. CDR3 size: 13 residues.